This paragraph covers one T cell receptor (beta chain) sequence. Its antigen remains unknown. Using genomic DNA as the template, TCR beta VDJ and CDR3 profiling was carried out. Each CDR3 protein gets one entry after TCRdb re-called the reads with MiXCR. In the table there are 150,000 to 200,000 distinct CDR3 sequences, approximately 43% of which are singletons. The data were obtained in a study of CD8+CD57+ T cells in acquired aplastic anemia. Germline CDR1 GTSNPN, CDR2 SVGIG (reference sequence). The CDR3 length is 12 residues. V shed 4 bases, J shed 7 bases, and the junction held 6 bases outside the gene matches. Whole-study findings and limits: Overlapping CD8+ CDR3 repertoires of patients and controls contained twenty-nine shared sequences.

The J gene is TRBJ1-1, the V gene TRBV30, with 7 bases aligning to TRBD1. The clonotype comes from a human donor in good health. Sequencing was done on a sample of sorted CD4+, CD8+, or CD8+CD57+ T cells (not recorded which) from PBMCs. The CDR3 protein is CAWTTGPGEAFF. The CDR3 DNA reads as TGTGCCTGGACGACAGGGCCCGGTGAAGCTTTCTTT.